This TCR beta chain was sequenced for a study of blood T cell repertoires in COVID-19. In the study overall: Specimens from acute and convalescent COVID-19 originated in the United States, Italy and Spain.

Original handling: Reference gene primer amplification gave estimated nucleated cell counts. Sequencing used immunoSEQ multiplex PCR; TCRdb keeps in-frame clones, though not all of them. The DNA was the basis for D and trimming; V, J and clone size are from that table. The sample has around 160,000 clones, about 88% seen once. The clonotype was recovered from a human donor in a cohort sampled during active COVID-19. The sample consisted of peripheral blood.

CDR3 protein: CASSLQISSTDTQYF. In DNA, the CDR3 is TGTGCCAGCAGCTTACAGATTTCTAGCACAGATACGCAGTATTTT. This chain joins TRBV7-2 and TRBJ2-3; no definite D call. The germline V and J ends were trimmed by 2 bases and 0 bases, with 9 bases remaining between them. The germline CDR1 and CDR2 sequences are SGHTA and FQGNSA. The CDR3 is 15 residues long. The variable domain in full, completed from reference TRBV7-2 and TRBJ2-3, reads GAGVSQSPSNKVTEKGKDVELRCDPISGHTALYWYRQSLGQGLEFLIYFQGNSAPDKSGLPSDRFSAERTGGSVSTLTIQRTQQEDSAVYLCASSLQISSTDTQYFGPGTRLTVL.